One and the same sample provided the 29 T cell receptor beta chains below, sequenced in a study of T cell clonality in common variable immunodeficiency. The repertoire was sequenced with immunoSEQ multiplex PCR; TCRdb's copy has only in-frame clones and lacks some. This sample carries about 37,000 clones and no singletons, and 0.95% goes to the top ten. The sample was peripheral blood mononuclear cells. The receptors were gathered from a person aged 18-69 years in good health.

Many counts were recorded for this clone. The read finishes 3 residues shy of the CDR3 end, and the germline J gene is used to complete it. V is TRBV5-1 and J is TRBJ2-3; 8 bases map to TRBD2. The V segment lost 5 bases and the J segment 4 bases; nucleotides outside the gene matches: 12. Germline V gene data show CDR1 as SGHRS and CDR2 as YFSETQ. The CDR3 runs 16 residues. The chain's CDR3 is CASRPGGSSGSDTQYF. The CDR3 DNA, read in part, is TGCGCCAGCAGACCGGGGGGGTCTAGTGGGTCAGATACG.

This clone showed up many times. The missing CDR3 end, 3 residues past where the read stops, is filled in from the germline J gene. This rearrangement joins TRBV4-1 to TRBJ2-2, with D maybe TRBD1 (6 bases). This CDR3 comprises 16 residues. Looked up from germline, CDR1 is MGHRA and CDR2 is YSYEKL. Trimming pared 5 bases from V and 0 bases from J, leaving 13 bases between. CDR3 sequence reads: CASSSGTLTNTGELFF. The part of the CDR3 DNA that was read is TGCGCCAGCAGCTCCGGGACACTAACGAACACCGGGGAG.

This clone came up many times. The part of the CDR3 DNA that was read is TGCAGTGCGCCTCGGACAGGCCGAACCGGGGAG. This encodes CSAPRTGRTGE. The whole CDR3 reads CSAPRTGRTGELFF. The chain combines TRBV20-1 with TRBJ2-2; 7 positions match TRBD1. The observed sequence ends 3 residues before the CDR3 terminus, with the missing tail filled in from the germline J gene. Unmatched junction bases numbered 9, after V lost 6 bases and J lost 5 bases. CDR1 and CDR2 (germline): DFQATT, SNEGSKA (reference sequence). This CDR3 has 14 amino acids.

This clone was seen at least ten times. Read data end 3 residues before the CDR3 end; the end is taken from the germline J gene. The chain is built from TRBV18 and TRBJ1-3; D is perhaps TRBD1 (6 bases). Germline V lookup: CDR1 KGHSH, CDR2 LQKENI. CDR3 length: 15 residues. V lost 4 bases and J lost 2, with 12 bases in between. The DNA read from the CDR3 is TGTGCCAGCTCACTAGCAGGGGCGCCTGGAAACACC. As protein: CASSLAGAPGNT. The full CDR3 protein is CASSLAGAPGNTIYF.

This clone was recorded many times. The read halts 3 residues ahead of the CDR3 end, with the missing end drawn from the germline J gene. The V gene is TRBV20-1, the J gene TRBJ2-1, with D maybe TRBD1 (5 bases). Deletions cut 2 bases from V and 5 bases from J, with 13 bases between. The CDR3 contains 14 residues. Germline CDR1 DFQATT, CDR2 SNEGSKA (reference sequence). The part of the CDR3 DNA that was read is TGCAGTGCTAGACGACAGCCCCTTAACAATGAG. It encodes CSARRQPLNNE. The whole CDR3 is CSARRQPLNNEQFF.

In its sample, this clone was seen many times. The read ends 3 residues before the CDR3 terminus; that terminus is restored from the germline J gene. The chain has TRBV7-3 and TRBJ1-1, with no clear D. The CDR3 totals 12 residues. CDR1 is SGHTA and CDR2 is FQGTGA in the germline V gene. CDR3 residues: CASSRRPGEAFF. The sequenced part of the CDR3 DNA is TGTGCCAGCAGTCGACGCCCGGGGGAA.

About this clone itself: Since a much larger clone is just one base distant, this may be a read error. The CDR3 end is not reached by the read, which stops 3 residues before it; the germline J gene fills it in. This rearrangement joins TRBV7-8 to TRBJ1-2; tentatively, D is TRBD1 (5 bases). The CDR3 covers 14 residues. CDR1 and CDR2 from the germline V gene are SGHVS and FQNEAQ. Trimming took off 1 base at V and 4 bases at J, with 10 bases between the two ends. The CDR3 reads CASSLVQGSYGYTF. CDR3 DNA (partial): TGTGCCAGCAGCTTAGTGCAGGGTTCCTATGGC.

This clone was recorded many times. Relative to the germline gene, one junction end is altered; a read error may explain this. The observed sequence ends 3 residues before the CDR3 terminus, with the missing tail filled in from the germline J gene. The gene calls are TRBV7-7 and TRBJ1-1; TRBD1 is a possible D gene (5 bases). Germline V CDR1 and CDR2: SSHAT, FNYEAQ (reference sequence). The CDR3 totals 14 residues. The CDR3 loop reads CASSPSDMNTEAFF. Incomplete CDR3 DNA: TGTGCTAGCAGCCCTTCGGACATGAACACTGAA.

Many counts were recorded for this clone. Read coverage stops 3 residues before the CDR3 terminus; the germline J gene supplies the remainder. V and J are TRBV15 and TRBJ1-5; no definite D call. CDR3 length: 14 amino acids. V lost 8 bases and J lost 5, with 16 bases in between. The germline gives CDR1 LNHNV, CDR2 YYDKDF (reference sequence). Incomplete CDR3 DNA: TGTGCCACCGGTGATCCAGATAACGATCAGCCC. Encoded protein: CATGDPDNDQP. The whole CDR3 sequence is CATGDPDNDQPQHF.

This clone appeared many times. Read data end 3 residues before the CDR3 end; the end is taken from the germline J gene. The chain combines TRBV9 with TRBJ1-2; D remains unclear. The CDR3 length is 17 residues. Trimming took off 0 bases at V and 0 bases at J, with 15 bases between the two ends. Germline V gene lookup returns CDR1 SGDLS and CDR2 YYNGEE. CDR3 DNA (partial): TGTGCCAGCAGCGTAGATCCCGGGTCGGCCGCTAACTATGGC. Translating gives CASSVDPGSAANYG. The CDR3 in full is CASSVDPGSAANYGYTF.

In its sample, this clone was seen many times. Sequencing ends 3 residues short of the CDR3 end; the germline J gene provides the rest. The rearrangement uses TRBV2 and TRBJ1-2, with no clear D. Germline CDR1 reads SNHLY; CDR2 reads FYNNEI. This CDR3 is 12 amino acids long. V lost 7 bases, J lost 4 bases, and 10 bases lay in between. The CDR3 loop reads CASTGQVYGYTF. The part of the CDR3 DNA that was read is TGTGCCAGCACTGGGCAGGTCTATGGC.

This clone was counted ten times or more. The part of the CDR3 DNA that was read is TGTGCCAGCTCACCACCGGGCAGGGCGAGCTCCTACGAG. This sequence encodes CASSPPGRASSYE. The whole CDR3 sequence reads CASSPPGRASSYEQYF. The V gene is TRBV18, the J gene TRBJ2-7; the D gene is possibly TRBD1 (5 bases). The read falls 3 residues short of the CDR3 end, and the missing part is taken from the germline J gene. CDR3 length: 16 residues. V was cut by 0 bases and J by 0 bases, with 12 bases left in between. Germline V gives CDR1 KGHSH, CDR2 LQKENI.

This clone was seen many times. The read stops 3 residues short of the end of the CDR3; the missing end is completed from the germline J gene. The V and J genes are TRBV4-2 and TRBJ2-2; TRBD1 is a possible D gene (6 bases). The germline CDR1 and CDR2 sequences are LGHNA and YNFKEQ. The CDR3 runs to 15 residues. V lost 2 bases, J lost 5 bases, and 12 bases lay in between. The sequenced CDR3 bases are TGTGCCAGCAGCCAAAAGCAGGACAGTACCGGGGAG. Residues: CASSQKQDSTGE. The entire CDR3 protein is CASSQKQDSTGELFF.

At least ten counts were recorded for this clone. The CDR3 end falls 3 residues outside the read, so it is completed with the germline J gene. The chain uses TRBV20-1 and TRBJ2-2, with D maybe TRBD2 (6 bases). The V and J ends lost 7 bases and 2 bases respectively, with 17 bases between them. CDR1 and CDR2 from the germline V gene are DFQATT and SNEGSKA (reference sequence). CDR3 length: 15 amino acids. The sequenced CDR3 bases are TGCAGTGTCCCGCCCCCGGGACTCAACACCGGGGAG. It yields the protein CSVPPPGLNTGE. The full-length CDR3 reads as CSVPPPGLNTGELFF.

This clone was counted at least ten times. The read ends 3 residues early relative to the CDR3; the germline J gene fills the gap. The chain recombines TRBV20-1 with TRBJ1-2, with D possibly matching TRBD1 (6 bases). The V end was cut by 0 bases, the J end by 4 bases, with 9 bases between. The CDR3 length is 13 residues. The germline gives CDR1 DFQATT, CDR2 SNEGSKA (reference sequence). CDR3 region: CSAREIGGYGYTF. The CDR3 DNA, read in part, is TGCAGTGCTAGAGAGATAGGGGGCTATGGC.

This clone was counted many times. The read finishes 3 residues shy of the CDR3 end, and the germline J gene is used to complete it. The chain joins TRBV7-2 to TRBJ2-7; 9 positions agree with TRBD2. Germline trimming cut 2 bases from V and 5 bases from J; bases unmatched to any gene: 7. Germline V gene data show CDR1 as SGHTA and CDR2 as FQGNSA. The CDR3 is 15 amino acids. The chain's CDR3 is CASSLSGGRVHEQYF. The part of the CDR3 DNA that was read is TGTGCCAGCAGCTTATCAGGCGGGAGGGTCCACGAG.

In this sample, this clone turned up many times. One junction end does not reproduce the germline sequence, and a read error may be involved. The read is 3 residues too short to cover the CDR3 end, so that end is filled in from the germline J gene. V gene TRBV4-2 combines with J gene TRBJ1-1; 8 bases match TRBD1. Germline loops: CDR1 LGHNA, CDR2 YNFKEQ. CDR3 length: 14 amino acids. Here the CDR3 reads CASSQDRGYTEAFF. Partial CDR3 DNA: TGCGCCAGCAGCCAAGACAGGGGTTATACTGAA.

This clone was seen a handful of times. The read falls 3 residues short of the CDR3 end, and the missing part is taken from the germline J gene. This rearrangement joins TRBV11-1 to TRBJ2-1; 13 nucleotides agree with TRBD2. The junction had 5 bases not matched to a gene; V was cut back by 4 bases and J by 8 bases. CDR3 length equals 15 residues. The germline V gene has CDR1 SGHAT and CDR2 FQDESV (reference sequence). CDR3 in amino acids: CASSSLAGGPDEQFF. The DNA read from the CDR3 is TGTGCCAGCAGCTCACTAGCGGGAGGGCCGGATGAG.

This clone has ten or more counts. The read is 3 residues too short to cover the CDR3 end, so that end is filled in from the germline J gene. The V call is TRBV6-2 or TRBV6-3, the J call TRBJ2-2; D perhaps matches TRBD1 (6 bases). Germline V gene data show CDR1 as MNHEY and CDR2 as SVGEGT. The CDR3 is made up of 12 amino acids. V lost 6 bases, J lost 7 bases, and 9 bases lay in between. CDR3 residues: CASRQGFGELFF. Incomplete CDR3 DNA: TGTGCCAGCAGACAGGGATTCGGGGAG.

This clone came up many times. The read ends 3 residues before the CDR3 terminus; that terminus is restored from the germline J gene. The chain links TRBV23-1 to TRBJ1-5; no firm D call. TRBV23-1 is designated an ORF whose function remains uncertain. The CDR3 totals 17 residues. With 4 bases removed from V and 0 bases from J, the gap between germline ends came to 16 bases. This CDR3 is CASSPRCQSHSNQPQHF. CDR3 DNA, as far as it was read: TGCGCCAGCAGTCCTAGGTGTCAGAGTCATAGCAATCAGCCC.

This clone was found many times. From the germline J gene comes the end of the CDR3, since the read stops 3 residues before it. This chain links TRBV7-9 with TRBJ2-5; 8 bases match TRBD1. V shed 5 bases and J 2 bases; nucleotides not matched to a gene: 7. The V gene's germline CDR1 is SEHNR and CDR2 FQNEAQ (reference sequence). The CDR3 contains 15 residues. The sequenced CDR3 bases are TGTGCCAGCAGCATAAGGGACAGGATTCAAGAGACC. Amino acid sequence: CASSIRDRIQET. The complete CDR3 sequence is CASSIRDRIQETQYF.

At least ten counts were recorded for this clone. The read ends 3 residues before the CDR3 terminus; that terminus is restored from the germline J gene. The genes are TRBV5-1 and TRBJ1-1; weak D call: TRBD1 (6 bases). This CDR3 has 14 amino acids. V lost 1 base, J lost 1 base, and 8 bases lay in between. The germline gives CDR1 SGHRS, CDR2 YFSETQ. CDR3 region: CASSLRQENTEAFF. CDR3 DNA (partial): TGCGCCAGCAGCTTGAGACAGGAGAACACTGAA.

At least ten counts were recorded for this clone. Read sequence stops 3 residues before the CDR3 end, and the germline J gene provides the missing end. This chain links TRBV2 with TRBJ2-7; D remains ambiguous. V gave up 4 bases and J gave up 3 bases, with 7 bases separating them. Germline CDR1 reads SNHLY; CDR2 reads FYNNEI. This CDR3 has 12 amino acids. The sequenced CDR3 bases are TGTGCCAGCAGTGTGCGAAGCTACGAG. Protein sequence: CASSVRSYE. The whole CDR3 protein is CASSVRSYEQYF.

Sample share makes this clone medium-sized. Read data end 3 residues before the CDR3 end; the end is taken from the germline J gene. The chain combines TRBV20-1 with TRBJ1-1, with a possible D match to TRBD1 (5 bases). The V and J ends lost 3 bases and 4 bases respectively, with 9 bases between them. This CDR3 contains 12 residues. Germline CDR1 and CDR2: DFQATT and SNEGSKA (reference sequence). Partial CDR3 DNA: TGCAGTGCTAGCAAAAGGGGCACTGAA. It codes for CSASKRGTE. The entire CDR3 sequence reads CSASKRGTEAFF.

This clone was seen many times. One junction end does not reproduce the germline sequence, and a read error may be involved. With the read ending 3 residues before the CDR3 end, the germline J gene is used to fill in that end. This sequence joins TRBV7-7 and TRBJ1-5; no firm D call. There are 13 residues in the CDR3. Germline CDR1 SSHAT, CDR2 FNYEAQ (reference sequence). The part of the CDR3 DNA that was read is TGTGCTAGCAGCTCGGGTGTCGGTCAGCCC. Translated: CASSSGVGQP. The whole CDR3 sequence reads CASSSGVGQPQHF.

By share, this clone ranks as medium-sized. CDR3 loop: CASSGTGGQYF. Incomplete CDR3 DNA: TGCGCCAGCAGCGGGACAGGGGGT. The gene calls are TRBV5-1 and TRBJ2-4; 11 bases are a match to TRBD1. The observed sequence ends 3 residues before the CDR3 terminus, with the missing tail filled in from the germline J gene. Germline V lookup: CDR1 SGHRS, CDR2 YFSETQ. CDR3 length: 11 residues.

This clone came up many times. The read halts 3 residues ahead of the CDR3 end, with the missing end drawn from the germline J gene. The chain is built from TRBV14 and TRBJ2-3; 13 bases match TRBD2. Trimming cost V 1 base and J 5 bases; bases outside gene matches: 12. Germline CDR1 SGHDN, CDR2 FVKESK. The CDR3 runs to 19 residues. CDR3 bases read: TGTGCCAGCAGCCAAGGCAGTCCGGGACTAGCGGGAATCTTAGATACG. It is translated as CASSQGSPGLAGILDT. The complete CDR3 sequence is CASSQGSPGLAGILDTQYF.

This clone was observed at least ten times. The junction differs from germline at one of its ends, possibly a read error. Sequencing ends 3 residues short of the CDR3 end; the germline J gene provides the rest. The J gene is TRBJ2-7, the V gene TRBV4-2; the match to TRBD1 covers 8 bases. The CDR3 is 15 residues long. CDR1 is LGHNA, CDR2 YNFKEQ, per germline. The CDR3 DNA, read in part, is TGCGCCAGCAGCCCCGGCGGACAGGGATACTACGAG. Amino acids: CASSPGGQGYYE. The whole CDR3 protein is CASSPGGQGYYEQYF.

This clone has at least ten counts. The sequenced CDR3 bases are TGCAGTGCTCCGGACAGGGTTGGTGAA. Amino acids: CSAPDRVGE. The entire CDR3 sequence reads CSAPDRVGEAFF. J is TRBJ1-1 and V is TRBV20-1; 8 nucleotides align to TRBD1. The CDR3 end lies 3 residues beyond the end of the read and is filled in from the germline J gene. The CDR3 is 12 residues long. Germline CDR1 reads DFQATT; CDR2 reads SNEGSKA (reference sequence). The junction had 6 bases not matched to a gene; V was cut back by 5 bases and J by 7 bases.